This TCR beta chain was sequenced in a study of blood T cell repertoires in COVID-19. Profiled with immunoSEQ multiplex PCR; TCRdb holds only in-frame clones, not every one. The top ten hold under 7.5% of the sample, which has 200,000 to 250,000 clones, around 90% seen once. The CDR3 loop spans 16 amino acids. J gave up 4 bases and V 6 bases, and 12 bases lay outside the gene matches. Germline lookup yields CDR1 SGHVT and CDR2 SQSDAQ. This TCR was recovered from a man aged 55 to 70 who had recovered from COVID-19. The sample comprised peripheral blood. This chain connects TRBV7-4 to TRBJ1-3; 7 nucleotides agree with TRBD1. CDR3 sequence: CASRRDREYSGNTIYF. In nucleotides, the CDR3 is TGTGCCAGCAGGAGAGACAGGGAGTACTCCGGAAACACCATATATTTT.